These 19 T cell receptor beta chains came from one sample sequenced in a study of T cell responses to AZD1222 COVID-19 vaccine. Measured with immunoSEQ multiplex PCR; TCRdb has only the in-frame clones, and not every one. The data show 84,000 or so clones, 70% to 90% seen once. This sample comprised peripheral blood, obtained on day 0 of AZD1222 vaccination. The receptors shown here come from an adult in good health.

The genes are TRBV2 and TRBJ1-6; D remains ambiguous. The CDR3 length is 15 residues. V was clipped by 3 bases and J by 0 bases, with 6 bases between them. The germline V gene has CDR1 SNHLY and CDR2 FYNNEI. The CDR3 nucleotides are TGTGCCAGCAGTGAGGAGAGCTCCTATAATTCACCCCTCCACTTT. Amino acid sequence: CASSEESSYNSPLHF.

The DNA for the CDR3 is TGTGCCAGCAGCCCCTCCGGGACAGCTAACTATGGCTACACCTTC. Protein product: CASSPSGTANYGYTF. The V and J genes are TRBV9 and TRBJ1-2; 7 bases align to TRBD1. Trimming at V came to 4 bases and at J to 0 bases, leaving 6 bases not matched to a gene. This CDR3 has 15 residues. Germline lookup yields CDR1 SGDLS and CDR2 YYNGEE.

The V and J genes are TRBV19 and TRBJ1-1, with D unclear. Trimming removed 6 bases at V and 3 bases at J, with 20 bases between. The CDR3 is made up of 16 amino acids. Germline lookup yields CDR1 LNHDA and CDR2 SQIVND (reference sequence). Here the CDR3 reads CASREVVGPGYTEAFF. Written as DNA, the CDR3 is TGTGCCAGTAGAGAGGTTGTGGGTCCTGGGTACACTGAAGCTTTCTTT. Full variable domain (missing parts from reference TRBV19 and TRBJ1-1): DGGITQSPKYLFRKEGQNVTLSCEQNLNHDAMYWYRQDPGQGLRLIYYSQIVNDFQKGDIAEGYSVSREKKESFPLTVTSAQKNPTAFYLCASREVVGPGYTEAFFGQGTRLTVV.

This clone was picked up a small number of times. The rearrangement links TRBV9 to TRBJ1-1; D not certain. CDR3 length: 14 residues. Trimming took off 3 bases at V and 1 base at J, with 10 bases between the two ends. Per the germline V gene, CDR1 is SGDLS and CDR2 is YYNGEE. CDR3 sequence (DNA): TGTGCCAGCAGCGAACCCGGGAAGAACACTGAAGCTTTCTTT. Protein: CASSEPGKNTEAFF.

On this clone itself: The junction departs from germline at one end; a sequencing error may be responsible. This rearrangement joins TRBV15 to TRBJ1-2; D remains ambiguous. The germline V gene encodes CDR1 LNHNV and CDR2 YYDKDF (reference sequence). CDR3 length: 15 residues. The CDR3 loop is CATSGETGMDYGYTF. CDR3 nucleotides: TGTGCCACCAGCGGAGAGACCGGGATGGACTATGGCTACACCTTC.

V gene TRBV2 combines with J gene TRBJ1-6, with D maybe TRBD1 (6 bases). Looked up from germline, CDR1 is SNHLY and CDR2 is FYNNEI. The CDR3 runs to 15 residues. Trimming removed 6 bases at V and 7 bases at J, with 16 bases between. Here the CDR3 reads CASRSTGIANSPLHF. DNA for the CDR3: TGTGCCAGCAGATCAACAGGGATCGCGAATTCACCCCTCCACTTT.

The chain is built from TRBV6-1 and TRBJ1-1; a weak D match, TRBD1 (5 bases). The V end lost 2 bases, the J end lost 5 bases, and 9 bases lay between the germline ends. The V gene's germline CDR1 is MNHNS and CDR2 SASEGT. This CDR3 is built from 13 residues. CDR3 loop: CASSEQGSTEAFF. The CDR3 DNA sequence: TGTGCCAGCAGTGAACAGGGTTCGACTGAAGCTTTCTTT.

The CDR3 DNA is TGTGCCAGCAGCCACCAACAGGGAATTGAAGCTTTCTTT. The encoded protein is CASSHQQGIEAFF. This chain connects TRBV7-8 to TRBJ1-1; the D gene is possibly TRBD1 (6 bases). The germline V and J ends were trimmed by 5 bases and 7 bases, with 14 bases remaining between them. The CDR3 is 13 amino acids. The V gene's germline CDR1 is SGHVS and CDR2 FQNEAQ.

The CDR3 coding sequence is TGTGCCAGCAGCTCCCCGGGACAGGGAGGCTATGGCTACACCTTC. Translation gives CASSSPGQGGYGYTF. V gene TRBV7-2 combines with J gene TRBJ1-2; TRBD1 matches at 9 bases. With 4 bases clipped from V and 4 bases from J, the junction kept 7 bases outside the gene matches. The V gene's germline CDR1 is SGHTA and CDR2 FQGNSA. The CDR3 is made up of 15 amino acids.

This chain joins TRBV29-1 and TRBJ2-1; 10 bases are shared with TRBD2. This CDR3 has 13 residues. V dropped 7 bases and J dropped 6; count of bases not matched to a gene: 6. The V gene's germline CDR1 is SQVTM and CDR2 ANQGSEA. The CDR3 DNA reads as TGCAGCGCGCCGGGACTAGCGTTCAATGAGCAGTTCTTC. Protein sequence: CSAPGLAFNEQFF.

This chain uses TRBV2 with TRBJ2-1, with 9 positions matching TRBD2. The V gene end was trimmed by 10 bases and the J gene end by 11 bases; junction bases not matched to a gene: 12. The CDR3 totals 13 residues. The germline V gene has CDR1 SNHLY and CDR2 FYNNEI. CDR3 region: CATAGDSGSKQFF. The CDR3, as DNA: TGTGCCACCGCGGGGGATAGCGGGAGTAAGCAGTTCTTC.

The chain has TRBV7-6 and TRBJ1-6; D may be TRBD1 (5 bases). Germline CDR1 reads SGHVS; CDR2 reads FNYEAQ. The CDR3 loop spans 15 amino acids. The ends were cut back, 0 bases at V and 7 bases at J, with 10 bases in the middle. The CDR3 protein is CASSLAGGSNSPLHF. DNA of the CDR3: TGTGCCAGCAGCTTAGCGGGGGGAAGCAATTCACCCCTCCACTTT.

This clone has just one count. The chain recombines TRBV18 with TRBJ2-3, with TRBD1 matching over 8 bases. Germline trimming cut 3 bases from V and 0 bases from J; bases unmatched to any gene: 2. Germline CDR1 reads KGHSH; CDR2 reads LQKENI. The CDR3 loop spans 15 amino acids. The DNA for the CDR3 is TGTGCCAGCTCACCTCGGACAGGGAGCACAGATACGCAGTATTTT. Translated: CASSPRTGSTDTQYF.

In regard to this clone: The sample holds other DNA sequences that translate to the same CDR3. The DNA of the CDR3 is TGCAGCGTTACAGGGGGAAGCTCCTACGAGCAGTACTTC. This gives the protein CSVTGGSSYEQYF. The V call is TRBV29-1, the J call TRBJ2-7; 8 bases map to TRBD1. V was pared by 5 bases and J by 0 bases, with 3 bases of the junction left unmatched. Germline CDR1 is SQVTM and CDR2 is ANQGSEA. CDR3 length: 13 amino acids.

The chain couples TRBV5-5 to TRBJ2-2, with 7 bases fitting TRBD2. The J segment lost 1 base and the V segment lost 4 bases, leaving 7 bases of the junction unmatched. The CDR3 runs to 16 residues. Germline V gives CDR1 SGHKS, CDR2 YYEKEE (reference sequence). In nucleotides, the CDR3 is TGTGCCAGCAGCAAACCCGGGACTAAGAACACCGGGGAGCTGTTTTTT. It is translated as CASSKPGTKNTGELFF. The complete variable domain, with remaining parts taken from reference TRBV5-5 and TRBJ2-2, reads DAGVTQSPTHLIKTRGQQVTLRCSPISGHKSVSWYQQVLGQGPQFIFQYYEKEERGRGNFPDRFSARQFPNYSSELNVNALLLGDSALYLCASSKPGTKNTGELFFGEGSRLTVL.

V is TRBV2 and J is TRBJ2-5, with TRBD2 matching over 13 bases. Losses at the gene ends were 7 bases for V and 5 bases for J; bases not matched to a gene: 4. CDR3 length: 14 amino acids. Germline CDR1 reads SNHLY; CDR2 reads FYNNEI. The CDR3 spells CASKGTSGMETQYF. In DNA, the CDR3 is TGTGCCAGCAAGGGGACTAGCGGGATGGAGACCCAGTACTTC.

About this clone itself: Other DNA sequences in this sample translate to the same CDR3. CDR3 residues: CASSLDSNQPQHF. The DNA of the CDR3 is TGTGCCAGCAGCTTAGACAGCAATCAGCCCCAGCATTTT. The chain employs TRBV7-2 and TRBJ1-5, with D uncertain. CDR1 and CDR2 from the germline V gene are SGHTA and FQGNSA. The CDR3 has 13 amino acids. V dropped 1 base and J dropped 1 base, with 2 bases sitting between them.

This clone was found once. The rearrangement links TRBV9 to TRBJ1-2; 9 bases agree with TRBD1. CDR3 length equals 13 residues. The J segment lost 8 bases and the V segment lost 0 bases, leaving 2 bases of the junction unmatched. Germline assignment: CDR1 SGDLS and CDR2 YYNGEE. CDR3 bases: TGTGCCAGCAGCGTAGGGGACAGGGTCGGCTACACCTTC. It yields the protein CASSVGDRVGYTF.

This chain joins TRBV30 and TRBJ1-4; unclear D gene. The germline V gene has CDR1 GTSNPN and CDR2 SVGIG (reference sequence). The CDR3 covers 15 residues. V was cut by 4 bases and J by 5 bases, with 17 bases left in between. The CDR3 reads CAWTLWSGANEKLFF. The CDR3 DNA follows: TGTGCCTGGACCTTATGGAGTGGAGCGAATGAAAAACTGTTTTTT. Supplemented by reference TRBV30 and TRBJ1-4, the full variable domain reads SQTIHQWPATLVQPVGSPLSLECTVEGTSNPNLYWYRQAAGRGLQLLFYSVGIGQISSEVPQNLSASRPQDRQFILSSKKLLLSDSGFYLCAWTLWSGANEKLFFGSGTQLSVL.